This T cell receptor (beta chain) is drawn from a study of beta chain features in type 1 diabetes. Losses at the gene ends were 7 bases for V and 4 bases for J; bases not matched to a gene: 4. This CDR3 region has 13 residues. Germline CDR1 reads MNHEY; CDR2 reads SVGAGI. TCRB transcripts that were expressed got sequenced, as all of the isolated RNA had been reverse transcribed. TCRdb's copy holds only in-frame clones and misses some; the assay was immunoSEQ multiplex PCR. This table has under 400,000 clones, roughly 12% appearing once. This clone was seen a handful of times. All sorted populations exceeded 95% purity.

The sample was naive CD4+ T cells from blood. The chain uses TRBV6-5 and TRBJ2-3, with 8 positions matching TRBD2. The sequence was obtained from a man in his late teens or twenties in good health. Here the CDR3 DNA reads TGTGCCAGCATCTACGGGAGGGCAGATACGCAGTATTTT. The encoded protein is CASIYGRADTQYF.